Shown below are 24 T cell receptor beta chains from a single sample sequenced in a study of control samples from healthy donors and cancer patients. TCRdb keeps only in-frame clones here, not all; method: immunoSEQ multiplex PCR. The sample lists about 120,000 clones; roughly 90% were seen once. Sequenced: blood. These receptors were collected from a man aged 45-60 years in good health.

V and J are TRBV11-2 and TRBJ1-1, with D possibly TRBD1 on 5 matching bases. This CDR3 is built from 15 residues. CDR1 and CDR2 (germline): SGHAT, FQNNGV. V lost 5 bases, J lost 5 bases, and 18 bases lay in between. CDR3 in DNA: TGTGCCAGCAGCCAATGGGGCAGGGAGGGAACTGAAGCTTTCTTT. Translation gives CASSQWGREGTEAFF.

With respect to this clone: This sample includes further DNA sequences coding for the same CDR3. This sequence joins TRBV18 and TRBJ1-3; a possible D gene is TRBD1 (5 bases). Germline assignment: CDR1 KGHSH and CDR2 LQKENI. The CDR3 has 14 residues. The germline V and J ends were trimmed by 1 base and 1 base, with 5 bases remaining between them. The CDR3 region has the DNA TGTGCCAGCTCACCACAGGGGTCTGGAAACACCATATATTTT. Translating it yields CASSPQGSGNTIYF.

The genes are TRBV5-6 and TRBJ2-5, with no clear D. The V end lost 0 bases, the J end lost 3 bases, and 6 bases lay between the germline ends. The CDR3 contains 13 residues. The germline V gene encodes CDR1 SGHDT and CDR2 YYEEEE. The CDR3 region is CASSLERKETQYF. The CDR3 DNA is TGTGCCAGCAGCTTGGAACGGAAAGAGACCCAGTACTTC.

The chain is built from TRBV3-1 (or the pseudogene TRBV3-2) and TRBJ1-4, with D maybe TRBD1 (5 bases). The CDR3 is 14 amino acids. Germline CDR1 LGHDT, CDR2 YNNKEL (reference sequence). V was trimmed by 4 bases and J by 8 bases, leaving 14 bases between them. The CDR3 spells CASSPGGAREKLFF. CDR3 bases: TGTGCCAGCAGCCCCGGTGGGGCAAGGGAAAAACTGTTTTTT.

The rearrangement joins TRBV29-1 to TRBJ2-7; D not resolved. The CDR3 is 11 amino acids. Trimming removed 0 bases from V and 3 bases from J, with 3 bases in between. Germline V gene sequence: CDR1 SQVTM, CDR2 ANQGSEA. CDR3 coding DNA: TGCAGCGTTGAAGAGTTCTACGAGCAGTACTTC. This translates into CSVEEFYEQYF.

This chain links TRBV3-1 (or the pseudogene TRBV3-2) with TRBJ1-2; 7 bases agree with TRBD1. V shed 5 bases and J 4 bases; nucleotides not matched to a gene: 10. The CDR3 totals 15 residues. The germline CDR1 and CDR2 sequences are LGHDT and YNNKEL (reference sequence). The CDR3 DNA is TGTGCCAGCAGCTGGGGACGACAGGGAGGCTATGGCTACACCTTC. Its protein product is CASSWGRQGGYGYTF.

This chain connects TRBV7-9 to TRBJ2-2, with 8 bases matching TRBD1. After removal of 5 bases from V and 4 bases from J, the junction contained 3 bases not matched to a gene. From germline, CDR1 is SEHNR and CDR2 FQNEAQ (reference sequence). This CDR3 region has 14 residues. The CDR3 bases are TGTGCCAGCAGCGTACAGGGGGGCACCGGGGAGCTGTTTTTT. Translated, it gives CASSVQGGTGELFF.

Here the CDR3 DNA reads TGTGCCAGCAGCCGGGGTTCCACTGAAGCTTTCTTT. Translating gives CASSRGSTEAFF. The V and J genes are TRBV12-3 or TRBV12-4 and TRBJ1-1, with D uncertain. CDR3 length: 12 amino acids. Trimming removed 6 bases from V and 4 bases from J, with 9 bases in between.

The chain uses TRBV4-3 and TRBJ1-1; unclear D gene. From germline, CDR1 is LGHNA and CDR2 YSLEER. The CDR3 is 13 residues long. V was clipped by 3 bases and J by 1 base, with 6 bases between them. The CDR3 region has the DNA TGCGCCAGCAGCCAGACACCGAACACTGAAGCTTTCTTT. Encoded protein: CASSQTPNTEAFF.

This rearrangement joins TRBV19 to TRBJ2-3; the match to TRBD2 covers 9 bases. Per the germline V gene, CDR1 is LNHDA and CDR2 is SQIVND (reference sequence). V dropped 7 bases and J dropped 1; count of bases not matched to a gene: 9. This CDR3 has 16 amino acids. DNA for the CDR3: TGTGCCAGTACCCCTAGAGCGGGGGGACGCACAGATACGCAGTATTTT. As protein: CASTPRAGGRTDTQYF.

The V gene is TRBV2, the J gene TRBJ2-7; D possibly corresponds to TRBD1 (5 bases). Trimming removed 4 bases at V and 5 bases at J, with 18 bases between. This CDR3 spans 15 amino acids. Germline V gene sequence: CDR1 SNHLY, CDR2 FYNNEI. The CDR3 bases are TGTGCCAGCAGTGGGGCCAGCAGTAGGGGCCACGAGCAGTACTTC. This sequence encodes CASSGASSRGHEQYF.

The V and J genes are TRBV19 and TRBJ2-5; D possibly matches TRBD1 or TRBD2 (5 bases each). Trimming took 1 base from V and 1 from J, leaving 16 bases between them. Germline V gives CDR1 LNHDA, CDR2 SQIVND (reference sequence). The CDR3 sequence is 17 residues long. The CDR3 loop is CASSIGGLRDGQETQYF. CDR3 bases: TGTGCCAGTAGTATAGGTGGCCTCCGGGACGGCCAAGAGACCCAGTACTTC.

The J gene is TRBJ1-1, the V gene TRBV5-1; TRBD1 matches at 8 bases. Germline trimming cut 0 bases from V and 8 bases from J; bases unmatched to any gene: 9. From germline, CDR1 is SGHRS and CDR2 YFSETQ. The CDR3 contains 15 residues. CDR3 sequence (DNA): TGCGCCAGCAGCTTGGGGGGTGGACAGGGCCGAGAAGCTTTCTTT. It yields the protein CASSLGGGQGREAFF.

The chain recombines TRBV19 with TRBJ1-2; the D gene is possibly TRBD1 (5 bases). The V end lost 5 bases, the J end lost 1 base, and 14 bases lay between the germline ends. Germline V lookup: CDR1 LNHDA, CDR2 SQIVND (reference sequence). This CDR3 is 15 amino acids long. The CDR3 region has the DNA TGTGCCAGTAGTCCCCGGGAGGGGATTAACTATGGCTACACCTTC. Translated, it gives CASSPREGINYGYTF.

The V call is TRBV27, the J call TRBJ1-2, with D perhaps matching TRBD1 (5 bases). This CDR3 is 13 amino acids long. V lost 6 bases and J 6 bases, leaving 14 bases between the germline ends. CDR1 is MNHEY, CDR2 SMNVEV, per germline (reference sequence). CDR3 sequence: CASSVGVSDGYTF. In nucleotides, the CDR3 is TGTGCCAGCAGCGTAGGGGTTTCAGATGGCTACACCTTC.

The CDR3 is CASSKGPQETQYF. In DNA, the CDR3 is TGTGCCAGCAGCAAAGGACCGCAAGAGACCCAGTACTTC. The rearrangement joins TRBV11-3 to TRBJ2-5, with no clear D. V lost 5 bases and J 2 bases, leaving 9 bases between the germline ends. Germline CDR1 SGHNT, CDR2 YENEEA. The CDR3 covers 13 residues.

The rearrangement joins TRBV2 to TRBJ1-4; D gene unclear. Germline V gives CDR1 SNHLY, CDR2 FYNNEI. CDR3 length: 14 residues. V was clipped by 5 bases and J by 2 bases, with 9 bases between them. The CDR3 sequence is CASSPRITNEKLFF. In DNA form, the CDR3 reads TGTGCCAGCAGTCCACGAATTACTAATGAAAAACTGTTTTTT.

V usage is TRBV5-1 and J usage is TRBJ2-7; either TRBD1 or TRBD2 may supply D (5 bases each). V shed 3 bases and J shed 6 bases, with 13 bases lying between them. The germline V gene encodes CDR1 SGHRS and CDR2 YFSETQ. The CDR3 length is 13 residues. The CDR3 DNA is TGCGCCAGCAGCTGGGGGAAGGAAACCGAGCAGTACTTC. Encoded protein: CASSWGKETEQYF.

V usage is TRBV4-1 and J usage is TRBJ1-2; D unresolved. The CDR3 has 13 amino acids. CDR1 and CDR2 (germline): MGHRA, YSYEKL. The V and J ends lost 4 bases and 4 bases respectively, with 10 bases between them. The CDR3 here is CASSLEFRYGYTF. Written as DNA, the CDR3 is TGCGCCAGCAGCCTAGAATTTCGCTATGGCTACACCTTC.

The genes are TRBV12-3 or TRBV12-4 and TRBJ2-1; 7 bases are a match to TRBD1. V dropped 6 bases and J dropped 4; count of bases not matched to a gene: 3. The CDR3 spans 13 residues. The CDR3 DNA reads TGTGCCAGCAGAGCGACAGGGTACAATGAGCAGTTCTTC. This encodes CASRATGYNEQFF.

The chain uses TRBV28 and TRBJ2-7, with 9 bases that match TRBD1. The germline gives CDR1 MDHEN, CDR2 SYDVKM. V lost 3 bases, J lost 3 bases, and 3 bases stayed unmatched. The length of the CDR3 is 14 residues. The chain's CDR3 is CASSFVTGGYEQYF. The CDR3 coding sequence is TGTGCCAGCAGTTTCGTGACAGGGGGCTACGAGCAGTACTTC.

This clone was found once. The gene calls are TRBV2 and TRBJ1-1; D remains unclear. This CDR3 is built from 11 residues. Germline-derived CDR1 and CDR2 are SNHLY and FYNNEI. Trimming took off 4 bases at V and 2 bases at J, with 2 bases between the two ends. The CDR3 nucleotides are TGTGCCAGCAGTGTCAACACTGAAGCTTTCTTT. Translating it yields CASSVNTEAFF.

The chain has TRBV4-2 and TRBJ2-1; 7 bases agree with TRBD1. J lost 4 bases, V lost 0 bases, and 6 bases had no gene match. Germline V CDR1 and CDR2: LGHNA, YNFKEQ. The CDR3 has 16 amino acids. The CDR3 sequence: CASSQDWDRSYNEQFF. The CDR3 DNA reads TGTGCCAGCAGCCAAGATTGGGACAGAAGTTACAATGAGCAGTTCTTC.

V gene TRBV14 combines with J gene TRBJ1-1; tentatively, D is TRBD1 (5 bases). V lost 4 bases, J lost 7 bases, and 16 bases lay in between. Germline CDR1 and CDR2: SGHDN and FVKESK. The length of the CDR3 is 14 residues. CDR3 loop: CASSRTGRTIEAFF. The CDR3 nucleotides read TGTGCCAGCAGCCGAACGGGACGGACAATTGAAGCTTTCTTT. Full variable domain (rest looked up from reference TRBV14 and TRBJ1-1): EAGVTQFPSHSVIEKGQTVTLRCDPISGHDNLYWYRRVMGKEIKFLLHFVKESKQDESGMPNNRFLAERTGGTYSTLKVQPAELEDSGVYFCASSRTGRTIEAFFGQGTRLTVV.